Below, one T cell receptor beta chain is given with its context. Its antigen is currently unknown. This sample stems from a study of a mutant IDH1 vaccine in newly diagnosed glioma. Study information: Following radiotherapy alone, or alongside temozolomide cycles, vaccination was started after an interval of 4-6 weeks.

The sample's time point: week 5, during vaccination. The study gave 300 ug of mutant IDH1 20-mer peptide per vaccine dose, with topical imiquimod. This CDR3 comprises 15 residues. The germline V and J ends were trimmed by 2 bases and 0 bases, with 8 bases remaining between them. Germline loops: CDR1 MNHEY, CDR2 SVGAGI. Method: immunoSEQ multiplex PCR; TCRdb's copy keeps in-frame clones and lacks some. The data show roughly 50,000 clones, about 86% seen once. The chain is built from TRBV6-5 and TRBJ1-3; no clear D. The clonotype originates from a man under 40 with glioma. Material: PBMCs, obtained from a glioma patient whose treatment included an IDH1 peptide vaccine. CDR3 region: CASSYVVGSGNTIYF. The CDR3 DNA is TGTGCCAGCAGTTACGTGGTGGGCTCTGGAAACACCATATATTTT.